This T cell receptor (beta chain) emerged from a study of blood T cell repertoires in COVID-19 (TCRdb year 2020). A note on the overall study: Samples covering the acute and convalescent phases of COVID-19 were provided by collaborators in the United States, Italy and Spain. The material from the prospective study consisted of cDNA or gDNA derived from T cells, B-cell-depleted T cells, or PBMCs. The dataset comprised deeply sampled blood TCRbeta repertoires from subjects exposed to, actively infected with, or recovered from COVID-19. A freely available public database, intended as a resource for researchers studying the immune response to SARS-CoV-2, is where the repertoires were released. Samples were obtained from the ongoing ImmuneRACE study (first 160 participants) and from 950 to 1,500 subjects provided by 6 global collaborators. The sample metadata nearly always contained a de-identified subject ID, COVID-19 status, age in years and sex. Where HLA class I and class II types were available, the types were taken from metadata supplied by the sample provider, not from assay-based typing.

The immunoSEQ Assay, a bias-controlled multiplex PCR, was used to amplify TCRbeta CDR3 regions from genomic DNA. The paper's data handling went like this. Within the assay, amplification of reference gene primers was used to estimate how many nucleated cells each sample contained. Sequence reads were collapsed and filtered to measure the absolute abundance of every unique TCRbeta CDR3 rearrangement. Productive Simpson clonality was computed per sample as the square root of Simpson's diversity index over productive rearrangements. TCRdb holds this immuneACCESS table with in-frame rearrangements only. Some clones are missing; in checked studies, unresolved V genes explain under half, and the rest has no known cause. That table supplies the V and J calls and clone size; D and trimming were determined from the DNA. In all, the sample holds 130,000 to 150,000 clones, and 75% to 90% of those were seen once. Roughly 3.6% of the sample comes from the top ten.

A second Seattle source provided samples from volunteer blood donors who had recovered from COVID-19. Whole blood was collected in K2EDTA tubes by collaborating institutions according to the institutions' own protocols. For TCRbeta analysis, collaborators shipped samples as frozen whole blood, isolated PBMCs, or DNA extracted from either of those sample types. General conclusions and limits of the study: How much clinical and demographic metadata was included differed by source and by participant, and the metadata was provided uncurated.

From the cysteine through the phenylalanine, the CDR3 covers 15 amino acids. The entry retains the CDR3 DNA only, 45 bases that are in frame from base 1. According to the germline V gene (reference sequence), CDR1 reads LNHDA and CDR2 reads SQIVND. Trimming takes 10 bases off V and 4 bases off J; junction bases not matched to a gene: 11. To note about this clone: Its antigen is unknown. Nothing much larger sits one base from this clone, and base qualities are not available.

The rearrangement combines TRBV19 with TRBJ2-7, with TRBD2 identical over 12 junction bases. The specimen was peripheral blood. The receptor's source is a man between 65 and 85 years old who had recovered from COVID-19. CDR3 protein: CATRLRTSGIYEQYF. The bases read TGTGCCACGCGGCTGCGGACTAGCGGGATTTACGAGCAGTACTTC.